This T cell receptor beta chain emerged from a study of response to subunit inactivated influenza vaccine. MiXCR, run by TCRdb on the RT-PCR reads, gives a single entry per CDR3 protein. The sample shows around 750,000 distinct CDR3 sequences, over 20% of them seen only once. Sequenced here: PBMCs from blood, sampled more than 4 days after vaccination. The sequence came from a man aged 50 or older who received an inactivated influenza vaccine.

The CDR3 spells CATLSLGETQYF. The DNA of the CDR3 is TGTGCCACACTTAGCCTCGGGGAGACCCAGTACTTC. The genes are TRBV27 and TRBJ2-5; D remains ambiguous. The CDR3 length is 12 residues. Germline V lookup: CDR1 MNHEY, CDR2 SMNVEV (reference sequence). Deletions cut 10 bases from V and 5 bases from J, with 14 bases between.